The clone carrying this TCR beta chain has at least ten counts. Its target is unknown. Cyclophosphamide on days +3 and +4 followed busulfan-fludarabine conditioning and a marrow graft. The entry originates in a study of T cells after posttransplantation cyclophosphamide. Whole-study results and caveats: After PTCy, TRB diversity resembled that of CNI/methotrexate controls.

Sequenced by immunoSEQ multiplex PCR; TCRdb stores in-frame clones only, minus some. Sampling found some 10,000 clones, none seen once. Trimming removed 0 bases at V and 7 bases at J, with 12 bases between. The CDR3 runs 14 residues. Germline V CDR1 and CDR2: KGHSH, LQKENI. Sequencing was performed on PBMCs, taken after allogeneic stem cell transplant with posttransplant cyclophosphamide. The sequence came from a female patient aged 35-55 years who received an allogeneic stem cell transplant from a related donor, was CMV-positive, and had no GVHD. Some T cells may be supplied by the graft donor. The chain combines TRBV18 with TRBJ2-5; tentatively, D is TRBD2 (5 bases). CDR3 in DNA: TGTGCCAGCTCACCACCGGGAGACGCGGGGACCCAGTACTTC. This codes for CASSPPGDAGTQYF. Full variable domain (remainder filled in from reference TRBV18 and TRBJ2-5): NAGVMQNPRHLVRRRGQEARLRCSPMKGHSHVYWYRQLPEEGLKFMVYLQKENIIDESGMPKERFSAEFPKEGPSILRIQQVVRGDSAAYFCASSPPGDAGTQYFGPGTRLLVL.